This TCR beta chain stems from a study of blood T cell repertoires in COVID-19. Turning to the study itself: The cDNA or gDNA used as material had been derived from T cells, B-cell-depleted T cells, or PBMCs.

This CDR3 spans 16 amino acids. J lost 5 bases, V lost 8 bases, and 12 bases had no gene match. CDR1 LNHDA and CDR2 SQIVND come from the germline V gene (reference sequence). The table came from immunoSEQ multiplex PCR; TCRdb's copy has only in-frame clones and leaves some out. Here the sample spans hundreds of thousands of clones, roughly nine tenths being singletons. The chain employs TRBV19 and TRBJ2-6; TRBD1 agrees at 7 bases. Sequencing used peripheral blood. The receptor's source is a man between 40 and 49 years old with acute or convalescent COVID-19. The CDR3 sequence is CASHDRALRRANVLTF. CDR3 bases: TGTGCCAGTCATGACAGGGCTCTTAGGAGGGCCAACGTCCTGACTTTC.